A selection of T cell receptor beta chains follows, all from one sample in a study of T cells in Graves' hyperthyroidism and ophthalmopathy. TCRdb redid the calling of the multiplex PCR reads with MiXCR, one entry per CDR3 protein. The sample lists roughly 250,000 distinct CDR3 sequences, about 15% occurring once. The sequenced sample was blood. These receptors came from a woman younger than 30 with Graves' ophthalmopathy. Both conserved end residues are part of each CDR3. A D gene is named only where the DNA matches it firmly. The size field is filled for only some rows; it gives once, few, many or a size class.

J gene	clone size	V gene	D gene	CDR3 protein	CDR3 DNA
TRBJ1-5	-	TRBV19	TRBD1	CASRRDRAQPQHF	TGTGCCAGTAGAAGGGACAGGGCTCAGCCCCAGCATTTT
TRBJ2-7	many	TRBV11-2	-	CASSLDGGSEQYF	TGTGCCAGCAGCTTAGACGGGGGAAGCGAGCAGTACTTC
TRBJ1-1	many	TRBV2	TRBD1	CASSIQTGGGSEAFF	TGTGCCAGCAGTATACAGACAGGGGGCGGGTCTGAAGCTTTCTTT
TRBJ2-7	few	TRBV6-1	-	CASSETSEQCF	TGTGCCAGCAGTGAAACCTCCGAGCAGTGCTTC
TRBJ1-3	many	TRBV12-3/TRBV12-4	-	CASSFSGNTIYF	TGTGCCAGCAGTTTCTCTGGAAACACCATATATTTT
TRBJ2-2	few	TRBV6-1	-	CASRHTGELFF	TGTGCCAGCAGACACACGGGGGAGCTGTTTTTT
TRBJ2-7	many	TRBV4-2	-	CASSQVGGEDYEQYF	TGTGCCAGCAGCCAAGTTGGGGGCGAAGACTACGAGCAGTACTTC
TRBJ2-1	many	TRBV27	TRBD2	CASRVAGSSYNEQFF	TGTGCCAGCAGAGTAGCGGGAAGCTCCTACAATGAGCAGTTCTTC
TRBJ1-1	many	TRBV6-1	-	CASSLIPTGNTEAFF	TGTGCCAGCAGTTTAATCCCGACCGGGAACACTGAAGCTTTCTTT
TRBJ2-1	-	TRBV5-1	-	CASSEGGVYNEQFF	TGCGCCAGCAGCGAGGGGGGGGTCTACAATGAGCAGTTCTTC
TRBJ2-1	few	TRBV19	-	CASGIQSSYNEQFF	TGTGCCAGTGGTATCCAAAGCTCCTACAATGAGCAGTTCTTC
TRBJ2-1	-	TRBV6-5	TRBD2	CANSYSLAGGQEYEQFF	TGTGCCAACAGTTACTCGCTAGCGGGGGGGCAGGAGTATGAGCAGTTCTTC
TRBJ2-7	-	TRBV14	TRBD1	CASSQGGTGFYEQYF	TGTGCCAGCAGCCAAGGGGGGACAGGGTTCTACGAGCAGTACTTC
TRBJ2-1	-	TRBV11-2	TRBD1	CASDRGGRDYNEQFF	TGTGCCAGCGACAGGGGCGGAAGAGATTACAATGAGCAGTTCTTC